The rows below give T cell receptor beta chains drawn from one sample of a study of blood T cells in healthy people across ages. TCRdb re-called the 5' RACE reads through MiXCR, storing one row per CDR3 protein. The sample carries 550,000 to 650,000 distinct CDR3 sequences, over 25% recorded once. In addition, the sample was reused for a study of T cells of mothers and their children.

The sample was blood. These receptors all stem from a boy aged 2 to 9 in good health. Both conserved end residues are part of each CDR3. A D gene is named only where the DNA matches it firmly. Expanded clones get a size class; other rows say once, few or many, or leave the size out.

D,size,V,J,length,DNA,CDR3
NA,NA,TRBV10-3,TRBJ2-7,14,TGTGCCATCGCCGCCCGTTCTAGTTGCGACGAGCAGTACTTC,CAIAARSSCDEQYF
NA,once,TRBV7-2,TRBJ2-3,19,TGTGCCAGCAGCTTAAATCTTCTGGCGCGCGGAATCCCCACAGATACGCAGTATTTT,CASSLNLLARGIPTDTQYF
NA,few,TRBV11-2,TRBJ1-2,15,TGTGCCAGCAACCCCGAGACAGCAAGCGTCTATGGCTACACCTTC,CASNPETASVYGYTF
NA,NA,TRBV5-5,TRBJ2-1,12,TGTGCCAGCAGCTCCTCAGGGAATGAGCAGTTCTTC,CASSSSGNEQFF
NA,NA,TRBV20-1,TRBJ2-1,14,TGCAGTGCCATAGACCCGGACTCCTACAATGAGCAGTTCTTC,CSAIDPDSYNEQFF
NA,NA,TRBV7-9,TRBJ2-1,15,TGTGCCAGCAGCTTAGGTGGACCCGGGAATAATGAGCAGTTCTTC,CASSLGGPGNNEQFF
NA,NA,TRBV25-1,TRBJ2-6,15,TGTGCCAGCAGTGACGCTAAGCAGGTGGCCAACGTCCTGACTTTC,CASSDAKQVANVLTF
NA,few,TRBV29-1,TRBJ1-5,13,TGCAGCGTTGCCGGGGAGGGCAATCAGCCCCAGCATTTT,CSVAGEGNQPQHF
NA,NA,TRBV7-2,TRBJ2-5,12,TGTGCCAGCAGCTCCGTGTACGAGACCCAGTACTTC,CASSSVYETQYF
NA,few,TRBV30,TRBJ2-4,15,TGTGCCTGGAGTGTAGGCACCTTAGCCAAAAACATTCAGTACTTC,CAWSVGTLAKNIQYF
NA,NA,TRBV10-3,TRBJ1-1,13,TGTGCCATCAGGGAAACAGGGAACACTGAAGCTTTCTTT,CAIRETGNTEAFF
TRBD2,NA,TRBV10-2,TRBJ2-5,16,TGCGCCAGCGACGGGGGACTAGCGGGAGAGTGGGAGACCCAGTACTTC,CASDGGLAGEWETQYF
TRBD2,NA,TRBV5-1,TRBJ2-1,16,TGCGCCAGCAGCTTGGACGGCGGGAGCTCCTACAATGAGCAGTTCTTC,CASSLDGGSSYNEQFF
NA,NA,TRBV15,TRBJ2-3,15,TGTGCCACCAGCAGAGAGATAGGAAGCGCAGATACGCAGTATTTT,CATSREIGSADTQYF
NA,NA,TRBV7-9,TRBJ2-5,15,TGTGCCAGCAGCTCCAGGACAGTTCGGGGGGAGACCCAGTACTTC,CASSSRTVRGETQYF
TRBD1,NA,TRBV7-2,TRBJ2-7,15,TGTGCCAGCAGCTTAGCGTCCAGGGGGATCGACGAGCAGTACTTC,CASSLASRGIDEQYF
NA,NA,TRBV2,TRBJ2-3,17,TGTGCCAGCAGTGAAGCGCTAACTATAGAGAGCACAGATACGCAGTATTTT,CASSEALTIESTDTQYF
TRBD1,few,TRBV12-3/TRBV12-4,TRBJ2-3,17,TGTGCCAGCAGTTTAGCGCTGGACAGGCCACCAGGGGATACGCAGTATTTT,CASSLALDRPPGDTQYF
TRBD1,few,TRBV10-1,TRBJ1-1,13,TGCGCCAGCAGTCGGACAGGTATTTCTGAAGCTTTCTTT,CASSRTGISEAFF
TRBD1,few,TRBV2,TRBJ2-5,14,TGTGCCAGCACCGACAGGGTCCCCCGGGAGACCCAGTACTTC,CASTDRVPRETQYF
NA,NA,TRBV3-1,TRBJ2-1,15,TGTGCCAGCAGCCAAGGTATCCAGTCCTACAATGAGCAGTTCTTC,CASSQGIQSYNEQFF
NA,few,TRBV9,TRBJ2-3,14,TGTGCCTCAACCCGGGACGGGGGAACAGATACGCAGTATTTT,CASTRDGGTDTQYF
NA,few,TRBV29-1,TRBJ1-2,14,TGCAGCGTTGAGAGAGGGATTGCTAACTATGGCTACACCTTC,CSVERGIANYGYTF
NA,few,TRBV10-3,TRBJ2-5,15,TGTGCCATCTCGCTGGGTGGGACGGGGATGGGGACCCAGTACTTC,CAISLGGTGMGTQYF
NA,NA,TRBV2,TRBJ2-5,13,TGTGCCAGCAGTGTTCGCGAGCGAGAGACCCAGTACTTC,CASSVRERETQYF
NA,NA,TRBV21-1,TRBJ1-1,14,TGTGCCAGCAGCAAAGGAGGCCAGAACACTGAAGCTTTCTTT,CASSKGGQNTEAFF
NA,few,TRBV10-3,TRBJ2-1,14,TGTGCCATCGGGGCTAGTGGGGGTGACTCTGAGCAGTTCTTC,CAIGASGGDSEQFF
NA,NA,TRBV5-6,TRBJ1-2,14,TGTGCCAGCAGCTTCCCGGGGGGGAACTATGGCTACACCTTC,CASSFPGGNYGYTF
TRBD2,few,TRBV10-3,TRBJ2-6,15,TGTGCCATCACCAGCGGGAGCCGGGGGGCCAACGTCCTGACTTTC,CAITSGSRGANVLTF
NA,NA,TRBV6-6,TRBJ1-2,13,TGTGCCAGCACCTGGTCGGGGCAGGATGGCTACACCTTC,CASTWSGQDGYTF
NA,NA,TRBV6-1,TRBJ2-2,15,TGTGCCAGCAGTGTAGGCCATCCTAACACCGGGGAGCTGTTTTTT,CASSVGHPNTGELFF
TRBD1,NA,TRBV20-1,TRBJ2-3,19,TGCAGTGCTATAGTTGGGGGAAACCGGTGGGACAGACGCACAGATACGCAGTATTTT,CSAIVGGNRWDRRTDTQYF
TRBD1,NA,TRBV19,TRBJ1-1,12,TGTGCCAGTAGTTCAGGGGGGAATGAAGCTTTCTTT,CASSSGGNEAFF
NA,NA,TRBV12-3/TRBV12-4,TRBJ1-4,12,TGTGCCAGCACTCCGGGGCTGGAAAAACTGTTTTTT,CASTPGLEKLFF
TRBD1,few,TRBV29-1,TRBJ1-1,13,TGCAGCGCCTGGACAGGGGAAATCACTGAAGCTTTCTTT,CSAWTGEITEAFF
TRBD1,NA,TRBV5-1,TRBJ1-2,15,TGCGCCAGCAGCTTCACCACAGGGGGCGACTATGGCTACACCTTC,CASSFTTGGDYGYTF
TRBD1,many,TRBV27,TRBJ2-7,15,TGTGCCAGCAGCCGCTTCACCGGGACAGGGGGCGAGCAGTACTTC,CASSRFTGTGGEQYF
NA,NA,TRBV4-2,TRBJ2-5,14,TGTGCCAGCAGCCAAGATAGTCGGGGAGAGGCCCAGTACTTC,CASSQDSRGEAQYF
NA,few,TRBV5-1,TRBJ2-7,14,TGCGCCAGCAGCTTGGAGGTAGGCGCCTACGAGCAGTACTTC,CASSLEVGAYEQYF
TRBD1,NA,TRBV7-2,TRBJ1-2,13,TGTGCCAGCAGCCCAGGGGGGAATAATGGCTACACCTTC,CASSPGGNNGYTF
TRBD2,NA,TRBV14,TRBJ2-1,13,TGTGCCAGCAGCCACGGACTAGGGAATGAGCAGTTCTTC,CASSHGLGNEQFF
NA,NA,TRBV3-1,TRBJ2-7,14,TGTGCCAGCAGACCCCGGGACCAAGCCGGCGAGCAGTACTTC,CASRPRDQAGEQYF
TRBD2,few,TRBV20-1,TRBJ2-3,17,TGCAGTGCTAGAGATATGGGGACTAGCGGGAGATGGGATACGCAGTATTTT,CSARDMGTSGRWDTQYF
NA,NA,TRBV4-3,TRBJ2-6,16,TGCGCCAGCAGCCCGTACACCGGGACTGGGGCCAACGTCCTGACTTTC,CASSPYTGTGANVLTF
TRBD1,NA,TRBV27,TRBJ2-5,13,TGTGCCAGCAGCGGACAGGACCAAGAGACCCTGTACTTC,CASSGQDQETLYF
NA,many,TRBV2,TRBJ1-6,14,TGTGCCAGCAGCCCCTCGGGTTATAATTCACCCCTCCACTTT,CASSPSGYNSPLHF
NA,NA,TRBV6-1,TRBJ1-2,13,TGTGCCAGCAGTGAACTCCGCCTGGGGGGCTACACCTTC,CASSELRLGGYTF
NA,few,TRBV5-1,TRBJ2-7,14,TGCGCCAGTGGCCTGGACGGGCTTTCCTACGAGCAGTACTTC,CASGLDGLSYEQYF
NA,NA,TRBV20-1,TRBJ1-5,16,TGCAGTGCTAGAGGGATGGAGGGGTCTAGCAATCAGCCCCAGCATTTT,CSARGMEGSSNQPQHF
NA,NA,TRBV7-3,TRBJ2-7,15,TGTGCCAGCAGCCCCAAAGGGGGTCCAGTCTACGAGCAGTACTTC,CASSPKGGPVYEQYF
NA,NA,TRBV10-3,TRBJ2-5,13,TGTGCCATCAGTGAGTCGCTAGCCGGGACCCAGTACTTC,CAISESLAGTQYF
NA,NA,TRBV5-1,TRBJ2-5,14,TGCGCCAGCAGCCCTACGCAGGGGAAAGAGACCCAGTACTTC,CASSPTQGKETQYF
NA,few,TRBV4-3,TRBJ1-1,13,TGCGCCAGCAGCCAAGATCTAAGTCGCACTGCTTTCTTT,CASSQDLSRTAFF
TRBD1,NA,TRBV28,TRBJ2-7,13,TGTGCCAGCAGTCCTGCGACAGGGGGCGAGCAGTACTTC,CASSPATGGEQYF